This T cell receptor (beta chain) was observed in a study of cytomegalovirus exposure and HLA in healthy donors. Study in general: In a later analysis, it was reported that the roughly 130 validation repertoires had been produced on the same platform as the roughly 610 repertoires belonging to the first cohort. Findings and caveats of the study: Cytomegalovirus status was reportedly diagnosed by the classifier with high specificity and sensitivity. Researchers catalogued approximately 170 TCR beta chains as cytomegalovirus-associated.

CDR1 MDHEN and CDR2 SYDVKM come from the germline V gene. Trimming cost V 3 bases and J 8 bases, with 7 bases left between them. The CDR3 is 11 amino acids. This clone has only one observation. Its antigen is as yet unknown. Only in-frame clones appear in the TCRdb table, and some are missing; sequencing was by immunoSEQ multiplex PCR. Of some 170,000 clones listed, approximately 89% are singletons. The chain combines TRBV28 with TRBJ1-1, with a weak D call TRBD1 (5 bases). This TCR was recovered from a man aged 18 to 30 in good health and CMV-seropositive. Sequencing was carried out using PBMCs. CDR3 loop: CASSLTAEAFF. In nucleotides, the CDR3 is TGTGCCAGCAGTTTGACAGCAGAAGCTTTCTTT. The full variable domain, with the rest looked up from reference TRBV28 and TRBJ1-1, is DVKVTQSSRYLVKRTGEKVFLECVQDMDHENMFWYRQDPGLGLRLIYFSYDVKMKEKGDIPEGYSVSREKKERFSLILESASTNQTSMYLCASSLTAEAFFGQGTRLTVV.